This T cell receptor beta chain stems from a study of T cell responses to AZD1222 COVID-19 vaccine. Some clones are missing from TCRdb's copy, which holds only in-frame ones; the method was immunoSEQ multiplex PCR. The sample yields more than 95,000 clones, 80% to 90% seen once. Trimming took off 4 bases at V and 7 bases at J, with 10 bases between the two ends. The CDR3 extends over 12 amino acids. This clone turned up a few times. Sample: peripheral blood, taken on day 0 of MenACWY control vaccination. The TCR sequence derives from an adult in good health. The genes are TRBV12-3 or TRBV12-4 and TRBJ1-2; no firm D call. CDR3 bases: TGTGCCAGCAGTTATAGCGCTGTTGGCTACACCTTC. Translation: CASSYSAVGYTF.